This T cell receptor (beta chain) was documented in a study of chemoradiotherapy in HPV16-positive cancers. The wider study: A couple of HPV16-positive patients' cells yielded candidate HPV-specific clones and common motifs. General study findings and limits: During treatment, candidate HPV-specific clones and E7-related motifs expanded in tumor. Better recurrence-free survival went with HPV-responsive T-cell expansion in HPV16-positive patients.

Samples were taken several times over chemoradiotherapy. Details on this clone: Its antigen is still unknown. This sample also contains other DNA sequences that code for the same CDR3.

This table comes from immunoSEQ multiplex PCR, and its TCRdb copy is limited to in-frame clones, with some not included. In the table there are under 50,000 clones, around three quarters of which are singletons. With 0 bases removed from V and 3 bases from J, the gap between germline ends came to 9 bases. The CDR3 runs 14 residues. Germline V gene lookup returns CDR1 SGDLS and CDR2 YYNGEE. This clonotype originated in a human donor with HPV-associated anogenital cancer. This sequence joins TRBV9 and TRBJ1-2, with D possibly matching TRBD1 (6 bases). The sequencing used blood, collected from a patient who underwent chemoradiotherapy. CDR3 sequence reads: CASSVGQGYYGYTF. The CDR3 DNA sequence: TGTGCCAGCAGCGTAGGCCAGGGGTACTATGGCTACACCTTC.